The rows below give T cell receptor beta chains drawn from one sample of a study of regulatory T cells in long-lasting Graves disease. TCRdb used MiXCR to reprocess the multiplex PCR reads, holding one entry per CDR3 protein. In the table there are a few hundred thousand distinct CDR3 sequences, about 15% of which are singletons. The sample also formed part of further work on T cells in Graves' hyperthyroidism and ophthalmopathy.

The sample was peripheral blood mononuclear cells (PBMCs), taken at new diagnosis, from a patient treated with antithyroid drugs. These receptor sequences come from a woman aged 40-49 years with Graves disease. The CDR3 runs from the conserved cysteine through the conserved F or W. Each record gives: J gene, V gene, CDR3 length, D gene, clone size, CDR3 DNA, CDR3 protein. D genes are given only for firm matches. Expanded clones are given a class, and other clones once, few, many or no size at all.

TRBJ2-6	TRBV19	12	-	-	TGTGCCAGTAGTATAGGGCTTAACGTCCTGACTTTC	CASSIGLNVLTF
TRBJ2-1	TRBV5-1	12	-	-	TGCGCCAGCAGCTTGCACAGGGATGAGCAGTTCTTC	CASSLHRDEQFF
TRBJ2-1	TRBV7-9	12	-	many	TGTGCCAGCAGCCACGTACTAAATGAGCAGTTCTTC	CASSHVLNEQFF
TRBJ2-2	TRBV12-3/TRBV12-4	14	TRBD2	few	TGTGCCAGCAGTTTTAGCGGGACGTCTGGGGGGCTGTTTTTT	CASSFSGTSGGLFF
TRBJ2-7	TRBV5-4	15	TRBD2	-	TGTGCCAGCAGTTTTCCGACTAGCGGGACCTACGAGCAGTACTTC	CASSFPTSGTYEQYF
TRBJ2-1	TRBV5-1	15	TRBD1	many	TGCGCCAGCAGAAATGGGACAGGGAGCTACAATGAGCAGTTCTTC	CASRNGTGSYNEQFF
TRBJ2-7	TRBV24-1	15	TRBD1	many	TGTGCCACCAGTGAGACCGGGACAGGGATCTCCGAGCAGTACTTC	CATSETGTGISEQYF
TRBJ2-1	TRBV11-2	14	TRBD1	once	TGTGCCAGCAGCTCCCGGGACAGGTTCGATGAGCAGTTCTTC	CASSSRDRFDEQFF
TRBJ1-1	TRBV27	13	-	many	TGTGCCAGCAGTGGGGTTGGGAGGTCTGAAGCTTTCTTT	CASSGVGRSEAFF
TRBJ2-1	TRBV3-1	17	TRBD1	many	TGTGCCAGCAGCCAACTTAGGACAGGATCCAAGTGGGATGAGCAGTTCTTC	CASSQLRTGSKWDEQFF
TRBJ1-1	TRBV7-2	16	-	few	TGTGCCAGCAGCTCCCGCGGGGGCAGGGGTTACACTGAAGCTTTCTTT	CASSSRGGRGYTEAFF
TRBJ2-1	TRBV5-8	16	-	few	TGTGCCAGCAGCTCCCGCGGAACCTACTCCTACAATGAGCAGTTCTTC	CASSSRGTYSYNEQFF
TRBJ2-1	TRBV7-2	12	-	many	TGTGCCAGCAGCTCTACTAGGATTGAGCAGTTCTTC	CASSSTRIEQFF
TRBJ2-1	TRBV6-1	12	-	few	TGTGCCACTACTGGAGGGGGTCCGGAGCAGTTCTTC	CATTGGGPEQFF
TRBJ2-3	TRBV6-7	17	-	-	TGTGCCAGCAGTACCCCAGTCCCCGCACGTTCGCCTGATACGCAGTATTTT	CASSTPVPARSPDTQYF
TRBJ2-1	TRBV13	16	TRBD1	-	TGTGCCAGCAGCTTATTCGGTGGGTCAGGGGGCAATGAGCAGTTCTTC	CASSLFGGSGGNEQFF
TRBJ2-1	TRBV4-1	18	TRBD2	few	TGCGCCAGCAGCTACAAGGACGATCTAGCGGGAGTGACGAATGAGCAGTTCTTC	CASSYKDDLAGVTNEQFF
TRBJ1-5	TRBV7-2	14	-	many	TGTGCCAGCAGCACCAGGACGGGCAATCAGCCCCAGCATTTT	CASSTRTGNQPQHF
TRBJ2-1	TRBV12-3/TRBV12-4	12	-	few	TGTGCCAGCAGTTGGGCTCACAATAAGCAGTTCTTC	CASSWAHNKQFF
TRBJ2-7	TRBV20-1	15	TRBD2	-	TGCAGTGCTAGCCCCATAGCGGGAGAGTCCTACGAGCAGTACTTC	CSASPIAGESYEQYF
TRBJ2-1	TRBV5-1	14	TRBD2	many	TGTGCCAGCAGTTTACCAGGACTAGGCAATGAGCAGTTCTTC	CASSLPGLGNEQFF
TRBJ1-6	TRBV5-1	14	-	-	TGCGCCAGCAGCTTTGGGGATTATAATTCACCCCTCCACTTT	CASSFGDYNSPLHF
TRBJ1-2	TRBV10-2	13	-	many	TGCGCCAGCAGTGAGTCGAGAAAGCATGGCTACACCTTC	CASSESRKHGYTF
TRBJ2-2	TRBV20-1	14	-	many	TGCAGTGCTAGAGATCTCGGGGACCCCGGGGAGCTGTTTTTT	CSARDLGDPGELFF
TRBJ2-1	TRBV4-1	17	-	few	TGCGCCAGCAGCCAAACACCGACAGTGCTCCCCTACAATGAGCAGTTCTTC	CASSQTPTVLPYNEQFF
TRBJ2-1	TRBV6-1	16	-	few	TGTGCCAGCAGCGGGGAAGGGAGCGGATACTACAATGAGCAGTTCTTC	CASSGEGSGYYNEQFF
TRBJ1-1	TRBV7-9	16	TRBD1	many	TGTGCCAGCAGCCTCACGTGGGGTCAGGGGGTCACTGAAGCTTTCTTT	CASSLTWGQGVTEAFF
TRBJ2-3	TRBV14	21	-	many	TGTGCCAGCAGCCAATGGGGAAGTGAGGGTGTCTTACCATACAACGCAGATACGCAGTATTTT	CASSQWGSEGVLPYNADTQYF
TRBJ2-5	TRBV12-3/TRBV12-4	15	-	many	TGTGCCAGCAGTTTAAGTCACAGGGCCCAAGAGACCCAGTACTTC	CASSLSHRAQETQYF
TRBJ2-7	TRBV7-2	12	-	many	TGTGCCAGCAGCTTAGAAATCTACGAGCAGTACTTC	CASSLEIYEQYF
TRBJ1-6	TRBV5-5	17	TRBD1	many	TGTGCCAGCAGCTTGCTCGTGAGGACAGGTGCTAATTCACCCCTCCACTTT	CASSLLVRTGANSPLHF
TRBJ1-3	TRBV6-1	14	-	many	TGTGCCAGCAGGTCCGACACATCTGGAAACACCATATATTTT	CASRSDTSGNTIYF
TRBJ1-6	TRBV5-1	16	-	few	TGCGCCAGCAGCCTTGGAGGACCCTCCTATAATTCACCCCTCCACTTT	CASSLGGPSYNSPLHF
TRBJ2-7	TRBV20-1	15	-	many	TGCAGTGCTAGAGATAGGGACATATCCTCCTACGAGCAGTACTTC	CSARDRDISSYEQYF
TRBJ2-3	TRBV6-1	12	-	-	TGTGCCAGCAGGGACGATACAGATACGCAGTATTTT	CASRDDTDTQYF
TRBJ2-2	TRBV3-1	15	-	few	TGTGCCAGCAGCCAAGTCCGGGGTTTCGCCGGGGAGCTGTTTTTT	CASSQVRGFAGELFF
TRBJ1-1	TRBV6-1	14	-	many	TGTGCCAGCAGTGCGACGGGGGTTAACACTGAAGCTTTCTTT	CASSATGVNTEAFF
TRBJ1-5	TRBV5-5	14	-	few	TGTGCCAGCAGCTTGGAGGCAGGGCCTCAGCCCCAGCATTTT	CASSLEAGPQPQHF
TRBJ2-1	TRBV7-6	14	-	few	TGTGCCAGCAGCTTCCGAGACAGGAAAAATGAGCAGTTCTTC	CASSFRDRKNEQFF
TRBJ2-2	TRBV9	16	TRBD2	-	TGTGCCAGCAGCGTAGTTAGCGGGACGGGCACCGGGGAGCTGTTTTTT	CASSVVSGTGTGELFF
TRBJ2-1	TRBV25-1	18	TRBD2	few	TGTGCCAGCAGTGATTCTAGCGGGAGGGGCTTCTCCTACAATGAGCAGTTCTTC	CASSDSSGRGFSYNEQFF
TRBJ1-4	TRBV27	15	-	-	TGTGCCAGCAGTTTGAGGGGTGCAACTAATGAAAAACTGTTTTTT	CASSLRGATNEKLFF
TRBJ2-3	TRBV7-9	13	-	many	TGTGCCAGCAGCAGGACAGAAACAGATACGCAGTATTTT	CASSRTETDTQYF
TRBJ2-1	TRBV7-9	17	-	many	TGTGCCAGCAGCTTAGTTTCGAACAGGGTAGCCTACAATGAGCAGTTCTTC	CASSLVSNRVAYNEQFF
TRBJ1-6	TRBV27	14	-	-	TGTGCCAGCTCGGACCTATCTTTGAATTCACCCCTCCACTTT	CASSDLSLNSPLHF